This T cell receptor beta chain was profiled in a study of monozygotic twins with inflammatory bowel disease. This CDR3 has 15 amino acids. The V gene's germline CDR1 is SGDLS and CDR2 YYNGEE. No DNA is given; TCRdb re-called the 5' RACE reads and lists each CDR3 protein once. Its table records some 200,000 distinct CDR3 sequences. The sequence was obtained from a human donor with ulcerative colitis or Crohn's disease, or a healthy co-twin of an affected twin (not recorded which). The rearrangement joins TRBV9 to TRBJ2-3; without DNA, the TCRdb call of TRBD2 cannot be checked. Sequenced sample: blood. The CDR3 sequence is CASSVGSSKTYTQYF.